This TCR beta chain was found in a study of Ad26.COV2.S vaccination and SARS-CoV-2 variants. The protocol was immunoSEQ multiplex PCR, while the TCRdb copy is restricted to in-frame clones and leaves out a portion. The sample carries about 680,000 clones, 80% to 90% recorded once. Trimming took 3 bases from V and 6 from J; bases not matched to a gene: 6. This CDR3 is built from 14 residues. Germline V lookup: CDR1 SGHRS, CDR2 YFSETQ. The sample's treatment: around 19 received Ad26.COV2.S at low or high dose, single or two shots; five or six received placebo; per-sample allocation not given. At day 63 after the first vaccine or placebo injection, samples were drawn.

The sequence derives from a person aged 18-60 years who received the Ad26.COV2.S COVID-19 vaccine or a placebo. Material: peripheral blood, obtained in a trial of Ad26.COV2.S vaccine versus placebo. The genes are TRBV5-1 and TRBJ2-4; TRBD1 matches 7 bases. CDR3 amino acids: CASSSPGQLNIQYF. The DNA of the CDR3 is TGCGCCAGCAGCTCGCCGGGACAGCTAAACATTCAGTACTTC.